The rows below give T cell receptor beta chains drawn from one sample of a study of human T cells and chemical hapten exposure. Each CDR3 protein is one row after TCRdb ran MiXCR on the RACE reads. The sample includes about 93,000 distinct CDR3 sequences, about 8% of them seen just once. This sample comprised whole blood, obtained in connection with sensitization to the hapten diphenylcyclopropenone (DPC). These receptors all come from a man aged 40-55 years with alopecia areata. Some clones in this sample may be carry-over from other donors' samples. Each CDR3 is given with its conserved first and last residue. Each record gives: clone size, J gene, D gene, V gene, CDR3 DNA, CDR3 protein. D genes are given only for firm matches. Clone size is given for some rows only: seen once, a few or many times, or a class if the clone is expanded.

clone_size: .; j_call: TRBJ1-2; d_call: .; v_call: TRBV9; cdr3_nt: TGTGCCAGCAGCGTCGAGGGCTATGGCTACACCTTC; cdr3_aa: CASSVEGYGYTF
clone_size: few; j_call: TRBJ2-6; d_call: TRBD2; v_call: TRBV6-2/TRBV6-3; cdr3_nt: TGTGCCAGCACCGTGACAGGGGTCGGACTAGCGGGAGGAAGCTCTGGGGCCAACGTCCTGACTTTC; cdr3_aa: CASTVTGVGLAGGSSGANVLTF
clone_size: .; j_call: TRBJ2-4; d_call: TRBD2; v_call: TRBV27; cdr3_nt: TGTGCCAGCAGTTTATCGTCCAGCGGGAGTAGGTACATTCAGTACTTC; cdr3_aa: CASSLSSSGSRYIQYF
clone_size: .; j_call: TRBJ1-2; d_call: TRBD1; v_call: TRBV24-1; cdr3_nt: TGTGCCACCAGTGATTCCTGGGAACAGGGGCTGGAGGGCTACACCTTC; cdr3_aa: CATSDSWEQGLEGYTF
clone_size: .; j_call: TRBJ2-1; d_call: TRBD1; v_call: TRBV6-6; cdr3_nt: TGTGCCAGCAGTTATCGGACAGGGATGGACAATGAGCAGTTCTTC; cdr3_aa: CASSYRTGMDNEQFF
clone_size: .; j_call: TRBJ2-3; d_call: TRBD2; v_call: TRBV5-5; cdr3_nt: TGTGCCAGCAGCTTGCAAGCGGGGACTAGCACAGATACGCAGTATTTT; cdr3_aa: CASSLQAGTSTDTQYF
clone_size: many; j_call: TRBJ2-3; d_call: TRBD2; v_call: TRBV5-5; cdr3_nt: TGTGCCAGCAGCTTGCTTGCTAGCGGGAGCTCAGATACGCAGTATTTT; cdr3_aa: CASSLLASGSSDTQYF
clone_size: many; j_call: TRBJ1-1; d_call: TRBD1; v_call: TRBV12-3/TRBV12-4; cdr3_nt: TGTGCCAGCAGCTCAACGACAGGGGATGAAGCTTTCTTT; cdr3_aa: CASSSTTGDEAFF
clone_size: .; j_call: TRBJ2-1; d_call: .; v_call: TRBV6-2/TRBV6-3; cdr3_nt: TGTGCCAGCAGTCAGCGGGTCTCCTACAATGAGCAGTTCTTC; cdr3_aa: CASSQRVSYNEQFF
clone_size: many; j_call: TRBJ2-2; d_call: .; v_call: TRBV4-1; cdr3_nt: TGCGCCAGCAGCCAAGATCCGTGGTCCGGGGAGCTGTTTTTT; cdr3_aa: CASSQDPWSGELFF
clone_size: .; j_call: TRBJ1-5; d_call: TRBD1; v_call: TRBV19; cdr3_nt: TGTGCCAGTAGTATTTACGACAGGGGAGATCAGCCCCAGCATTTT; cdr3_aa: CASSIYDRGDQPQHF
clone_size: many; j_call: TRBJ2-1; d_call: .; v_call: TRBV6-1; cdr3_nt: TGTGCCAGCAGGGGACCCCTGGGGCAGTTCTTC; cdr3_aa: CASRGPLGQFF
clone_size: .; j_call: TRBJ2-1; d_call: TRBD1; v_call: TRBV7-8; cdr3_nt: TGTGCCAGCAGCTTAGGGGGGACAGGGGGCTTTGGGGAGCAGTTCTTC; cdr3_aa: CASSLGGTGGFGEQFF
clone_size: .; j_call: TRBJ2-3; d_call: TRBD2; v_call: TRBV20-1; cdr3_nt: TGCAGTGCCCAGCGGGGACTAGCTCAAGAGGGTACGCAGTATTTT; cdr3_aa: CSAQRGLAQEGTQYF
clone_size: few; j_call: TRBJ2-5; d_call: .; v_call: TRBV20-1; cdr3_nt: TGCAGTGCCACCAGGGGGGGAGGACGAGAGACCCAGTACTTC; cdr3_aa: CSATRGGGRETQYF
clone_size: .; j_call: TRBJ2-3; d_call: .; v_call: TRBV10-3; cdr3_nt: TGTGCCATCAGCCAGGTAGCGGGCACAGATACGCAGTATTTT; cdr3_aa: CAISQVAGTDTQYF
clone_size: many; j_call: TRBJ2-1; d_call: .; v_call: TRBV21-1; cdr3_nt: TGTGCCAGCAGCACCTGGACAGGAGAGACCCTTAGAATCGACAATGAGCAGTTCTTC; cdr3_aa: CASSTWTGETLRIDNEQFF
clone_size: .; j_call: TRBJ2-7; d_call: .; v_call: TRBV5-4; cdr3_nt: TGTGCCAGCACCCCCACCGGCCAGTTCGAGCAGTACTTC; cdr3_aa: CASTPTGQFEQYF
clone_size: .; j_call: TRBJ2-5; d_call: TRBD2; v_call: TRBV6-5; cdr3_nt: TGTGCCAGCAGTTACCTGTCTAGCGGGAGGGAAGAGACCCAGTACTTC; cdr3_aa: CASSYLSSGREETQYF
clone_size: many; j_call: TRBJ2-3; d_call: .; v_call: TRBV5-5; cdr3_nt: TGTGCCAGCAGCCTCCTAGGGCCCACAGATACGCAGTATTTT; cdr3_aa: CASSLLGPTDTQYF
clone_size: .; j_call: TRBJ2-1; d_call: .; v_call: TRBV12-3/TRBV12-4; cdr3_nt: TGTGCCAGCATGGTCGATACGCTTGAGCAGTTCTTC; cdr3_aa: CASMVDTLEQFF
clone_size: few; j_call: TRBJ2-7; d_call: .; v_call: TRBV7-2; cdr3_nt: TGTGCCAGCAGCCCTAGCTGGGGTTACGAGCAGTACTTC; cdr3_aa: CASSPSWGYEQYF
clone_size: few; j_call: TRBJ2-5; d_call: .; v_call: TRBV6-6; cdr3_nt: TGTGCCAGCACCGAGGACGGAGGGACCCAGTACTTC; cdr3_aa: CASTEDGGTQYF
clone_size: many; j_call: TRBJ2-3; d_call: .; v_call: TRBV7-2; cdr3_nt: TGTGCCAGCAGCTTAGGTTTGGCGGCAGATACGCAGTATTTT; cdr3_aa: CASSLGLAADTQYF
clone_size: .; j_call: TRBJ2-7; d_call: TRBD2; v_call: TRBV2; cdr3_nt: TGTGCCAGCAGTGAGATCAAAGCGGGGTCCTACGAGCAGTACTTC; cdr3_aa: CASSEIKAGSYEQYF
clone_size: many; j_call: TRBJ2-1; d_call: .; v_call: TRBV28; cdr3_nt: TGTGCCAGCAGTTCCGGCGGGGTCGGGTGGTTCTTC; cdr3_aa: CASSSGGVGWFF
clone_size: many; j_call: TRBJ1-1; d_call: .; v_call: TRBV6-2/TRBV6-3; cdr3_nt: TGTGCCACCTCTCGGGGCTTGAACACTGAAGCTTTCTTT; cdr3_aa: CATSRGLNTEAFF
clone_size: many; j_call: TRBJ2-2; d_call: TRBD1; v_call: TRBV5-5; cdr3_nt: TGTGCCAGCAGCCCGCGGGGACAGGGTGTAACCGGGGAGCTGTTTTTT; cdr3_aa: CASSPRGQGVTGELFF
clone_size: few; j_call: TRBJ2-7; d_call: TRBD2; v_call: TRBV6-2/TRBV6-3; cdr3_nt: TGTGCCAGCACCCCGCCCACCGGTAGCGGGAAGCGCGAGCAGTACTTC; cdr3_aa: CASTPPTGSGKREQYF
clone_size: few; j_call: TRBJ2-2; d_call: .; v_call: TRBV24-1; cdr3_nt: TGTGCCACCAGTGATTTGGGAGGGCCCGGGGAGCTGTTTTTT; cdr3_aa: CATSDLGGPGELFF
clone_size: many; j_call: TRBJ2-3; d_call: TRBD1; v_call: TRBV18; cdr3_nt: TGTGCCAGCTCAATAGACCAAGGGGGCTCACATACGCAGTATTTT; cdr3_aa: CASSIDQGGSHTQYF
clone_size: many; j_call: TRBJ2-5; d_call: .; v_call: TRBV4-2; cdr3_nt: TGTGCCAGCAGCCAAGCTGGCGCGGAGACCCAGTACTTC; cdr3_aa: CASSQAGAETQYF
clone_size: few; j_call: TRBJ2-2; d_call: .; v_call: TRBV12-3/TRBV12-4; cdr3_nt: TGTGCCAGCAGTTTAAGCTCCGGGGAGCTGTTTTTT; cdr3_aa: CASSLSSGELFF
clone_size: .; j_call: TRBJ2-3; d_call: .; v_call: TRBV28; cdr3_nt: TGTGCCAGCAGTCATCTAGCAAATACGCAGTATTTT; cdr3_aa: CASSHLANTQYF
clone_size: .; j_call: TRBJ2-5; d_call: TRBD2; v_call: TRBV27; cdr3_nt: TGTGCCAGCAGTTTATATGCTAGCGGGACGTACCAAGAGACCCAGTACTTC; cdr3_aa: CASSLYASGTYQETQYF
clone_size: few; j_call: TRBJ2-3; d_call: .; v_call: TRBV7-6; cdr3_nt: TGTGCCAGCAGCCTCACCGGGACCCCTAGTTTT; cdr3_aa: CASSLTGTPSF
clone_size: .; j_call: TRBJ2-1; d_call: .; v_call: TRBV10-3; cdr3_nt: TGTGCCATCAGTGTTGCCGGGACTGTTAATGAGCAGTTCTTC; cdr3_aa: CAISVAGTVNEQFF
clone_size: .; j_call: TRBJ1-5; d_call: .; v_call: TRBV15; cdr3_nt: TGTGCCTCGGCGCCCGACAGGAGGAATCAGCCCCAGCATTTT; cdr3_aa: CASAPDRRNQPQHF
clone_size: .; j_call: TRBJ2-4; d_call: .; v_call: TRBV7-8; cdr3_nt: TGTGCCAGCAGCTTAGGATCCGGAGACATTCAGTACTTC; cdr3_aa: CASSLGSGDIQYF
clone_size: many; j_call: TRBJ2-3; d_call: .; v_call: TRBV2; cdr3_nt: TGTGCCAGCAGGAGACGTAGCACAGATACGCAGTATTTT; cdr3_aa: CASRRRSTDTQYF
clone_size: once; j_call: TRBJ2-5; d_call: .; v_call: TRBV7-7; cdr3_nt: TGTGCTAGCAGCTTAGAAAGGACTAACAAAGAGACCCAGTACTTC; cdr3_aa: CASSLERTNKETQYF
clone_size: few; j_call: TRBJ1-4; d_call: TRBD1; v_call: TRBV6-1; cdr3_nt: TGTGCCAGCAGGAACGGACAGGGAGTAAAACTGTTTTTT; cdr3_aa: CASRNGQGVKLFF
clone_size: many; j_call: TRBJ2-3; d_call: TRBD2; v_call: TRBV7-6; cdr3_nt: TGTGCCAGCAGCTCCGGGACTAGCCTGGACACAGATACGCAGTATTTT; cdr3_aa: CASSSGTSLDTDTQYF
clone_size: few; j_call: TRBJ2-5; d_call: .; v_call: TRBV9; cdr3_nt: TGTGCCAGCAGCGTAGCTCCCCAAGAGACCCAGTACTTC; cdr3_aa: CASSVAPQETQYF
clone_size: .; j_call: TRBJ2-1; d_call: TRBD2; v_call: TRBV5-1; cdr3_nt: TGCGCCAGCAGCCCCGGACTAGCGGGCGCGACCTACAATGAGCAGTTCTTC; cdr3_aa: CASSPGLAGATYNEQFF
clone_size: .; j_call: TRBJ2-7; d_call: TRBD1; v_call: TRBV6-1; cdr3_nt: TGTGCCAGCAGGCGTACCGGGACAGCCGACTACGAGCAGTACTTC; cdr3_aa: CASRRTGTADYEQYF
clone_size: few; j_call: TRBJ2-7; d_call: .; v_call: TRBV28; cdr3_nt: TGTGCCAGCAGTTACAGCGGCAGCTCCTACGAGCAGTACTTC; cdr3_aa: CASSYSGSSYEQYF
clone_size: .; j_call: TRBJ2-1; d_call: .; v_call: TRBV28; cdr3_nt: TGTGCCAGCATACGGCGGCACTACAATGAGCAGTTCTTC; cdr3_aa: CASIRRHYNEQFF
clone_size: .; j_call: TRBJ2-5; d_call: TRBD2; v_call: TRBV29-1; cdr3_nt: TGCAGCGTTCGACCGGGGGGTCACCAAGAGACCCAGTACTTC; cdr3_aa: CSVRPGGHQETQYF
clone_size: .; j_call: TRBJ2-3; d_call: TRBD2; v_call: TRBV14; cdr3_nt: TGTGCCAGCAGCCAAGAAGGACTAGCGGCCCGATACACAGATACGCAGTATTTT; cdr3_aa: CASSQEGLAARYTDTQYF